This paragraph covers one TCR beta chain sequence. This clone was recorded once. This receptor's antigen is unknown. Base quality data are lacking; no much larger clone is found one base away. The trim is 11 bases for V and 7 bases for J, with a gap of 12 bases between the germline ends. The germline V gene yields ENHRY for CDR1 and SYGVKD for CDR2. The CDR3 runs 11 residues from the cysteine to the phenylalanine. The sequence is cut down to CDR3 DNA, 33 bases in frame from base 1. The data are from a study of T cell responses to AZD1222 COVID-19 vaccine (dated by TCRdb to the early 2020s). The study in broad terms: AZD1222 recipients with second doses at about 4 weeks or about 12 weeks were pooled, because spike-specific TCR depth and breadth did not differ between schedules. TCR sequencing covered over 230 trial participants: 207 given two doses of AZD1222 and around 25 given two doses of MenACWY control vaccine. Trial participants were enrolled by age into subgroups of 18-55, 56-69 and 70-plus years, and around 150, 28 and 57 TCR-sequenced participants, respectively, were included in these subgroups. Overall study results and their limits: Because no samples from the day 14 peak response were available, repertoires could be characterized only after the peak T cell response. Only five to seven AZD1222 recipients were SARS-CoV-2 seropositive at baseline, limiting conclusions about previously exposed vaccinees. After two AZD1222 doses, both the breadth and the depth of spike-specific TCRs were significantly higher than at day 0 and than in MenACWY recipients. Reportedly, almost half of the unique spike-specific TCRs recognized epitopes lying outside the regions that are mutated in the B.1.351 and B.1.1.7 variants. Participants were mostly white British and included more females than males, and it was suggested by the authors that clonal diversity may have been underestimated. The vaccine-associated CD4 TCRs covered the entire spike protein, and the dominant responses fell in regions 160-218 and 743-854. The 56-69-year group was small, and its depth increase did not reach significance, likely because of low power.

What this sample's time point label stands for: baseline before first vaccination. The vaccinee samples were drawn from two UK trials, COV001 and COV002, one of which was a single-blind randomized controlled phase 2/3 trial testing AZD1222 (ChAdOx1 nCoV-19) in healthy adults. Trial participant PBMC samples were collected at day 0 and day 28 after the second dose for TCRbeta chain sequencing. The CDR3 regions of human TCRbeta chains were analyzed by immunosequencing. Concerning the study's data processing: Repertoire TCRs were matched against a reference library of SARS-CoV-2-specific TCRs generated with the MIRA antigen-specificity platform. Breadth was defined as the fraction of unique TCRs that were SARS-CoV-2-associated, and depth was defined as the fraction of total T cells that were SARS-CoV-2-associated. Using the MIRA data, each spike-specific TCR was assigned both to the spike region to which the TCR was reactive and to a CD4 or CD8 class. Log10-transformed breadth and depth values were compared by one-way ANOVA with Sidak's multiple comparisons tests. TCRdb carries this immuneACCESS record with in-frame sequences only. Its versions omit some clonotypes, under half of them owing to an unresolved V gene in the studies checked, with the rest unexplained. V and J calls and clone size are copied from that table; D and trimming were computed from the DNA. Counted in this sample were roughly 180,000 clones; about nine tenths of them appeared once. The ten largest clones take up approximately 2% of the sample.

This sequence originates from an adult in good health. The chain links TRBV10-3 with TRBJ2-1, with the D gene call left open. Source: peripheral blood, taken on day 0 of AZD1222 vaccination. The nucleotides are TGTGCCTCGGGTGCCGAAAATGAGCAGTTCTTC. Its translation reads: CASGAENEQFF.